This record looks at one T cell receptor beta chain sequence and its context. Its antigen remains unidentified. CDR3 size: 15 residues. The ends were cut back, 5 bases at V and 0 bases at J, with 14 bases in the middle. In germline, CDR1 is MNHEY, CDR2 SMNVEV (reference sequence). These data originate in a study of response to subunit inactivated influenza vaccine. Overall study results and limits: Authors suggested each seasonal flu vaccination may recruit only limited numbers of new T cells.

TCRdb called the RT-PCR reads again in MiXCR, with one record for every CDR3 protein. Of 500,000 or so distinct CDR3 sequences listed, approximately 15% are singletons. The gene calls are TRBV27 and TRBJ2-7; no firm D call. The sample in question was CD4+ T cells sorted from PBMCs, obtained roughly 24 months after vaccination. This TCR was recovered from a man aged 50-75 years who received an inactivated influenza vaccine. DNA of the CDR3: TGTGCCAGCAGTGTACTACCGAAGAGCTCCTACGAGCAGTACTTC. It encodes CASSVLPKSSYEQYF.